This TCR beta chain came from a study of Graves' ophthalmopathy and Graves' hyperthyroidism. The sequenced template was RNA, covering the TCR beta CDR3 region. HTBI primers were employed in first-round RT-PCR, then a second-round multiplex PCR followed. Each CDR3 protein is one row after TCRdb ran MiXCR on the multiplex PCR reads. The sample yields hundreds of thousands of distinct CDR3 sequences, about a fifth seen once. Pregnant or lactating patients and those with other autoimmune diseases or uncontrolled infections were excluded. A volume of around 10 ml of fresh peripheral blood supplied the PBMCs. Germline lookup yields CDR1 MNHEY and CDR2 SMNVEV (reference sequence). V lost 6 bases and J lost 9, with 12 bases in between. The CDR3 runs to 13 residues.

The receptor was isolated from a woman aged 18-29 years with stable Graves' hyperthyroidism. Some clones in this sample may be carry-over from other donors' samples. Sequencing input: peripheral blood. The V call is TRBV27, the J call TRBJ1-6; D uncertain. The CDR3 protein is CASRSLLGSPLHF. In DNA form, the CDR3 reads TGTGCCAGCAGGTCCTTACTGGGTTCACCCCTCCACTTT.